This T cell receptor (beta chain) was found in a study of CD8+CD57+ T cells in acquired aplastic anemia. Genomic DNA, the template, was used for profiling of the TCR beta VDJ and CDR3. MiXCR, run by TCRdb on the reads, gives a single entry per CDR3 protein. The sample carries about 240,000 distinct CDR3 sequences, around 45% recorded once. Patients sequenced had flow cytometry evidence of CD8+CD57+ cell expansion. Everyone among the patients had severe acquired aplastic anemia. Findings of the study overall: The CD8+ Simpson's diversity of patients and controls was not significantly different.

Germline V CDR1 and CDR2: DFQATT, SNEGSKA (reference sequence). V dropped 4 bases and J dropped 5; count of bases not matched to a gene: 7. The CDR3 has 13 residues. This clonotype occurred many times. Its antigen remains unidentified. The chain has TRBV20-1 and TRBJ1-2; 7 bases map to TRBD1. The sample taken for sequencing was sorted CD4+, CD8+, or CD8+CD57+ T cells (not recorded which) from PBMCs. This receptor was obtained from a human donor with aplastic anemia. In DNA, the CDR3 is TGCAGTGCTACCGGGACAGAGCTGTATGGCTACACCTTC. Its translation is CSATGTELYGYTF.